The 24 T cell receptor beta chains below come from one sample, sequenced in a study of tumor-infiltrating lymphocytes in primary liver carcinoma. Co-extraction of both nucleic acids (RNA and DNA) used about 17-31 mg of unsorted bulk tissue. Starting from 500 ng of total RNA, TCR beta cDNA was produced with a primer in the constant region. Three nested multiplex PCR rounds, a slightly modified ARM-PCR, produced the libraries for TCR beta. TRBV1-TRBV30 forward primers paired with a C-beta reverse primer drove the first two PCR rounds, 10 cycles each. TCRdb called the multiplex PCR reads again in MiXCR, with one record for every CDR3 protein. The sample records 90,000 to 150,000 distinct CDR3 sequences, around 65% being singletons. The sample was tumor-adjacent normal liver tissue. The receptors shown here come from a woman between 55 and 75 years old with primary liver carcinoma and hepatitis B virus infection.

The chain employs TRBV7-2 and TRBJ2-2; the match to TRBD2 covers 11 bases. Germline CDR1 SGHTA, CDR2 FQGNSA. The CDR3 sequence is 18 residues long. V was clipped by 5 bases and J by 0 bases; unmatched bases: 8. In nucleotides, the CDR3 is TGTGCCAGCAGCCTATACTCACTAGCGGGAGCGAACACCGGGGAGCTGTTTTTT. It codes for CASSLYSLAGANTGELFF.

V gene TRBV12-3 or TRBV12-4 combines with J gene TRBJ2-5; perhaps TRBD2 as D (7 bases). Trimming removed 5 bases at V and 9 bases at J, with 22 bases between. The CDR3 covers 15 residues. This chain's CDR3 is CASSLYAGEGGAQYF. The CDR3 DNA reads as TGTGCCAGCAGTCTATATGCGGGAGAGGGGGGGGCCCAGTACTTC.

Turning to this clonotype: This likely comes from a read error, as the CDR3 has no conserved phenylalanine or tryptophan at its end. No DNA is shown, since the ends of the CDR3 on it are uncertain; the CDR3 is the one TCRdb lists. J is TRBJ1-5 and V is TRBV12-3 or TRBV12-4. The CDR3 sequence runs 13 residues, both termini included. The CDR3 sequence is CASSLARDQPHHS.

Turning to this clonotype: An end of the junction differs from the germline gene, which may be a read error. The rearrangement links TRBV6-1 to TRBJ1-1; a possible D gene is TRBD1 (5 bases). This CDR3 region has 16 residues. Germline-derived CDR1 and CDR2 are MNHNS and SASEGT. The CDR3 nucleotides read TGTGCCAGCAGTGAAGCGAAGGCGAGACTGGACACTGAAGCTTCCTTT. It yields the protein CASSEAKARLDTEASF.

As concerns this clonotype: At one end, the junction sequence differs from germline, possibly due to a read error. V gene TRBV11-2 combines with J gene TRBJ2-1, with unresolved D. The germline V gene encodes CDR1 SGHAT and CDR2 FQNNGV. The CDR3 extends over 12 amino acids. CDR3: CVSSLGYNEQFF. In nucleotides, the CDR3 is TGTGTCAGCAGCCTCGGCTACAATGAGCAGTTCTTC. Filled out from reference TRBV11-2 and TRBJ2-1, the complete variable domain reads EAGVAQSPRYKIIEKRQSVAFWCNPISGHATLYWYQQILGQGPKLLIQFQNNGVVDDSQLPKDRFSAERLKGVDSTLKIQPAKLEDSAVYLCVSSLGYNEQFFGPGTRLTVL.

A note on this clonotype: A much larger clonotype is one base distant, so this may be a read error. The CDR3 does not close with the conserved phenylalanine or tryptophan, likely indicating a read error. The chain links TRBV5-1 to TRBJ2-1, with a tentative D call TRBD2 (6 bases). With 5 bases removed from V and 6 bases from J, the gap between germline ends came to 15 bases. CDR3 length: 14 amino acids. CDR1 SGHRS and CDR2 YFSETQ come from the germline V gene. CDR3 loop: CASSRWTGGNEQFL. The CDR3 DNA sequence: TGCGCCAGCAGTCGTTGGACCGGGGGCAATGAGCAGTTCTTA.

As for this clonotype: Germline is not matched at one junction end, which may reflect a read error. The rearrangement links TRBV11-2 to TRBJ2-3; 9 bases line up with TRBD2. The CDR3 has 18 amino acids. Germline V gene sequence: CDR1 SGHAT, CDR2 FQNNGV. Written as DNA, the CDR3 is TGTGCCGGCAGCTCCTGGACTAGCGATGTCAGTAGCACAGATACGCAGTATTTT. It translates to CAGSSWTSDVSSTDTQYF.

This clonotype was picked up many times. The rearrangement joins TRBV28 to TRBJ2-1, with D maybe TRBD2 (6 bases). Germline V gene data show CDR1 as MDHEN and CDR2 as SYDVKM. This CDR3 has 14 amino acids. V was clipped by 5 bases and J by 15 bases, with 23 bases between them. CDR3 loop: CASSPTPGTPVSFF. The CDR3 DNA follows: TGTGCCAGCAGTCCAACCCCCGGGACTCCCGTTTCGTTCTTC.

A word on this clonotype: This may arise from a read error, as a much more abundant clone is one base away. CDR3: CAWSASGNTGEPFF. CDR3 nucleotides: TGTGCCTGGAGTGCTAGCGGAAACACCGGGGAGCCGTTTTTT. The chain is built from TRBV30 and TRBJ2-2; 7 bases agree with TRBD2. Germline CDR1 GTSNPN, CDR2 SVGIG (reference sequence). The CDR3 loop spans 14 amino acids.

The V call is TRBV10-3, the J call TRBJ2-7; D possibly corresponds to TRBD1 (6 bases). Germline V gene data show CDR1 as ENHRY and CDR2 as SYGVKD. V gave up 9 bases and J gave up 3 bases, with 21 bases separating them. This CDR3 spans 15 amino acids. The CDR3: CAINLGGTGNYEQYF. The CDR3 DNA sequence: TGTGCCATTAACCTTGGGGGAACAGGGAACTACGAGCAGTACTTC.

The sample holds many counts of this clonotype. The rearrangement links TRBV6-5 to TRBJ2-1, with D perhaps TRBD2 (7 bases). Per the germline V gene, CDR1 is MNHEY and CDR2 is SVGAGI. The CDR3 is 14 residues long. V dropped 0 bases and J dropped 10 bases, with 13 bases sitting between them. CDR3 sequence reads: CASSYSWGGGEQFF. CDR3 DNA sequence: TGTGCCAGCAGTTACTCTTGGGGGGGCGGAGAGCAGTTCTTC.

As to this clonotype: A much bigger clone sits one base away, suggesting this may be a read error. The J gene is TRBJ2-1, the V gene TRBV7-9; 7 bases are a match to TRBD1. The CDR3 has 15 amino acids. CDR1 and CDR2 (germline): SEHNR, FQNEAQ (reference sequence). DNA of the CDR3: TGTGCCAGCAGCTTATCGACAGGGTATGCCAATAAGCAGTTCTTC. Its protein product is CASSLSTGYANKQFF.

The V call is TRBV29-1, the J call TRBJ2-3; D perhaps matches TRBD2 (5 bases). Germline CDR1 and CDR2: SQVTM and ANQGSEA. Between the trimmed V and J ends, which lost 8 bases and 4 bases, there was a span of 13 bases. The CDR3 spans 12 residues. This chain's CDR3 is CSSETGADTQYF. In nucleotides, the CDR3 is TGCAGCTCTGAGACCGGGGCAGATACGCAGTATTTT.

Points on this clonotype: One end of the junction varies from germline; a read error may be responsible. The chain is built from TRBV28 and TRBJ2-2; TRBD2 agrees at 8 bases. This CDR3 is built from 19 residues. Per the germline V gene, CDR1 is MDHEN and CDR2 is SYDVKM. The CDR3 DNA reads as TGTGCCAGCAGTTCAAGGACTAGCTGGAGTCACCTAAACATCGGGGAGCTGTTTTTT. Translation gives CASSSRTSWSHLNIGELFF.

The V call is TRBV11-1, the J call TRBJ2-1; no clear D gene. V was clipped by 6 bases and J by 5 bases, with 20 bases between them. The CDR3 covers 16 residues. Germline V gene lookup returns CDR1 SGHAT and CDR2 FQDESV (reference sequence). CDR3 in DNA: TGTGCCAGCAGTTCCATGCATAGCTGGAGTAACAATGAGCAGTTCTTC. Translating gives CASSSMHSWSNNEQFF. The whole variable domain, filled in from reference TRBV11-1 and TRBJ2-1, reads EAEVAQSPRYKITEKSQAVAFWCDPISGHATLYWYRQILGQGPELLVQFQDESVVDDSQLPKDRFSAERLKGVDSTLKIQPAELGDSAMYLCASSSMHSWSNNEQFFGPGTRLTVL.

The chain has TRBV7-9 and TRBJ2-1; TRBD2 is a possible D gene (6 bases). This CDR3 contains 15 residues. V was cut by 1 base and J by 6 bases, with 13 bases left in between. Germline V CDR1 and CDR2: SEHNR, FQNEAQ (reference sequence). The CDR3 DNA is TGTGCCAGCAGCTTAGATGGAGGGTATTGCAATGAGCAGTTCTTC. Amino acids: CASSLDGGYCNEQFF.

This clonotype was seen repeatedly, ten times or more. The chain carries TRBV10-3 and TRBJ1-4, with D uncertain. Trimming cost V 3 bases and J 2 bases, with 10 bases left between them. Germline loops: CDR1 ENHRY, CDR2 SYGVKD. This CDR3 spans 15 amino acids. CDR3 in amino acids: CAISDAGSTNEKLFF. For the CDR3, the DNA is TGTGCCATCAGTGATGCCGGTTCGACTAATGAAAAACTGTTTTTT.

The CDR3, as DNA: TGTGCCAGCAGCCCGATGCTGGCTGGCGGGAGGGACAATGAGCAGTTCTTC. This gives the protein CASSPMLAGGRDNEQFF. The genes are TRBV7-9 and TRBJ2-1, with TRBD2 identical over 9 bases. After removal of 5 bases from V and 5 bases from J, the junction contained 13 bases not matched to a gene. The CDR3 runs 17 residues. Germline V gene sequence: CDR1 SEHNR, CDR2 FQNEAQ (reference sequence).

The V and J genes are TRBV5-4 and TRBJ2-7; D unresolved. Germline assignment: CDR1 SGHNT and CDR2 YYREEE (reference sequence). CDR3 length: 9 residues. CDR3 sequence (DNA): TGTGACAGCAGCTTGTGTAACAGCGTT. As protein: CDSSLCNSV.

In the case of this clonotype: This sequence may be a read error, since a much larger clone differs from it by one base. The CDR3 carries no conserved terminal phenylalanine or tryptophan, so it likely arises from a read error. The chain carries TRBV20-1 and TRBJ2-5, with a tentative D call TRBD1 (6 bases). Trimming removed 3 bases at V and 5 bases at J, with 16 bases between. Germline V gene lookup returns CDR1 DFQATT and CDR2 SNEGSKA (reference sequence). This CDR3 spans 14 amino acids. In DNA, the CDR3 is TGCAGTGCTAGGAGTACAGGGAACATTGAGACCCAGTACTAC. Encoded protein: CSARSTGNIETQYY.

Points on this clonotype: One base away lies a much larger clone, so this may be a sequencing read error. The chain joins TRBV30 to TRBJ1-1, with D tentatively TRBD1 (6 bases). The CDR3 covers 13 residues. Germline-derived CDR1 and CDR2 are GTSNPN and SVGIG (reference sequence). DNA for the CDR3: TGTGTCTGGAATCAGGGGAGGGGCACTGAAGCTTTCTTT. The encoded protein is CVWNQGRGTEAFF.

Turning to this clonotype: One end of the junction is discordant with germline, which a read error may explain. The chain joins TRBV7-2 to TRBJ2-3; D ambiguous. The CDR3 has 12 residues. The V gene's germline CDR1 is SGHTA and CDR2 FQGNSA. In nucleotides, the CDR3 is TGTGCCAGCAGCCGGAACACAGATACGCGGTATTTT. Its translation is CASSRNTDTRYF.

CDR3 loop: CASSAAGGRSYDHYF. CDR3 sequence (DNA): TGTGCCAGCAGCGCCGCGGGAGGGCGGTCGTACGACCATTACTTC. The V and J genes are TRBV12-3 or TRBV12-4 and TRBJ2-7; TRBD2 aligns across 9 bases. The CDR3 has 15 amino acids. Trimming removed 6 bases from V and 13 bases from J; junction bases left unmatched: 19.

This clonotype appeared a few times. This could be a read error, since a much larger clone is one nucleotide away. The CDR3, as DNA: TGTGCCGGCATCCCGGGGGGTTTCCTCTCCTACGAGCAGTACTTC. This encodes CAGIPGGFLSYEQYF. The chain employs TRBV7-8 and TRBJ2-7; the match to TRBD2 covers 7 bases. J was trimmed by 0 bases and V by 11 bases; bases with no gene match: 13. This CDR3 has 15 amino acids. CDR1 is SGHVS, CDR2 FQNEAQ, per germline.